This T cell receptor beta chain derives from a study of STAT5B mutations in CD4+ large granular lymphocyte leukemia. Study-wide results and limits: The CD4+ versus CD8+ T-LGLL clonality difference may reflect limited sample size. Top patient clones used TRBV06 genes more often: 8/27 versus 2/35 in controls. Main leukemic clonotypes were patient-specific, but about 25% appeared at low frequency elsewhere.

As for this clone: Its antigen is not identified.

Original handling: A productive frequency of 2.59 x 10-5 was the lowest detectable. Clones were read by immunoSEQ multiplex PCR, and TCRdb kept only the in-frame ones, dropping some. V, J and clone size derive from that table, while D and trimming were established from the DNA sequence. The sample shows 45,000 to 50,000 clones, 65% to 85% of them seen only once. Trimming took off 5 bases at V and 4 bases at J, with 13 bases between the two ends. Germline V gene data show CDR1 as SGHRS and CDR2 as YFSETQ. The CDR3 is 14 residues long. This rearrangement joins TRBV5-1 to TRBJ1-3; tentatively, D is TRBD1 (5 bases). Material: CD4+ T cells from blood buffy coats. This receptor was identified in a human donor in good health. The CDR3 DNA follows: TGCGCCAGCAGGATGGGGACGACCGGAAACACCATATATTTT. The encoded protein is CASRMGTTGNTIYF.